Sequencing of this TCR beta chain was carried out in a study of blood T cell repertoires in COVID-19. Produced via immunoSEQ multiplex PCR; TCRdb's table is partial and in-frame only. Of almost 250,000 clones listed, roughly 91% are singletons. The study counted Cohort 3 donors as recovered given two negative PCRs, clearance, or symptom resolution. The ends lost 4 bases at V and 1 base at J; junction bases unmatched: 8. From germline, CDR1 is MDHEN and CDR2 SYDVKM. This CDR3 contains 16 residues. Sequencing was carried out using PBMCs or T cells enriched from blood (not recorded which). The receptor comes from a woman aged 25-40 years who had recovered from COVID-19. The chain couples TRBV28 to TRBJ2-5; 8 bases are shared with TRBD2. CDR3 coding DNA: TGTGCCAGCAGTTCAAGACTAGCGCGGAGCCAAGAGACCCAGTACTTC. This gives the protein CASSSRLARSQETQYF.